Listed below are T cell receptor beta chains from one sample, sequenced in a study of blood T cell repertoires in COVID-19. This table comes from immunoSEQ multiplex PCR, and its TCRdb copy is limited to in-frame clones, with some not included. The top ten hold roughly a third of the sample, which has over 75,000 clones, over 80% seen once. Sequencing used peripheral blood. These receptor sequences come from a woman of 80 years or more with active or convalescent COVID-19. CDR3s include the opening cysteine and the closing phenylalanine or tryptophan.

>TRBV18
CASSPQDNNEQFF
>TRBV27
CASSFGGGWEPQHF
>TRBV9
CASSFATGSYGYTF
>TRBV4-3
CASSPTGSEKLFF
>TRBV28
CASSLDRASLEQYF
>TRBV27
CASAPGQANAVYGYTF
>TRBV28
CASSLGTARGEQYF
>TRBV6-6
CASSSGTSGRGDTQYF
>TRBV28
CASRQINQPQHF
>TRBV30
CAWNPPRGGFSYEQYF
>TRBV4-1
CASSRGFGRGMNTEAFF
>TRBV5-6
CASSAGGNYGYTF
>TRBV4-1
CASSQGTVKTYEQYF
>TRBV7-9
CASSLEPHNTEAFF
>TRBV28
CASSPANTGELFF
>TRBV7-2
CASSHDGTGGYTIYF
>TRBV10-1
CASSAGQNQPQHF
>TRBV30
CAWNRVGEKLFF
>TRBV5-6
CASSFDRDGYTF
>TRBV7-8
CASSLGTSGTSNEQFF
>TRBV11-2
CASSYDRYTGELFF
>TRBV5-4
CASSLSSGGETQYF
>TRBV5-5
CASSPGLAGGLNYNEQFF
>TRBV4-3
CASSQGVAASQLNEKLFF
>TRBV6-2/TRBV6-3
CASSSHQTNYGYTF
>TRBV28
CASSVTGRGSSYEQYF
>TRBV18
CASSASGGGTEAFF
>TRBV2
CASSPRTFPYEQYF
>TRBV30
CASKYGQGVSPLHF
>TRBV3-1/TRBV3-2
CASSQGRGGVGEKLFF
>TRBV28
CASTVQGDNYGYTF
>TRBV7-9
CASSSEGQGSDEQYF
>TRBV2
CASSIAGGPIEQYF
>TRBV28
CASRSYRDRVKGYTF
>TRBV6-4
CASSRTGGASGELFF
>TRBV11-2
CASSISRVGYTF
>TRBV6-5
CASSKRRQGNNEQFF
>TRBV6-6
CASSQTGTEAFF
>TRBV6-2/TRBV6-3
CASSSTEETQYF
>TRBV7-7
CASSPNPWPQETQYF